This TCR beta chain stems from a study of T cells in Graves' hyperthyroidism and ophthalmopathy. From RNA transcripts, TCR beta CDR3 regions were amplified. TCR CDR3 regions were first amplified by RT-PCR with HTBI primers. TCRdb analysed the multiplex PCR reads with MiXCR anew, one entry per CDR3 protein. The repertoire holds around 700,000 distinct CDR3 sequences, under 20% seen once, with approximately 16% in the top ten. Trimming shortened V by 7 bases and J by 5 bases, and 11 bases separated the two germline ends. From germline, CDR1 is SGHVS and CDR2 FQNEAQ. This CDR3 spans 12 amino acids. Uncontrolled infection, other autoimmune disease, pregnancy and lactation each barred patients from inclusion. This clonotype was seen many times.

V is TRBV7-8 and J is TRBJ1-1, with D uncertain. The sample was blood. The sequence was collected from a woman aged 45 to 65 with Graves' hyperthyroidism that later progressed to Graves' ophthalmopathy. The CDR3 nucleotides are TGTGCCAGCACCAAGCTTGATACTGAAGCTTTCTTT. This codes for CASTKLDTEAFF.